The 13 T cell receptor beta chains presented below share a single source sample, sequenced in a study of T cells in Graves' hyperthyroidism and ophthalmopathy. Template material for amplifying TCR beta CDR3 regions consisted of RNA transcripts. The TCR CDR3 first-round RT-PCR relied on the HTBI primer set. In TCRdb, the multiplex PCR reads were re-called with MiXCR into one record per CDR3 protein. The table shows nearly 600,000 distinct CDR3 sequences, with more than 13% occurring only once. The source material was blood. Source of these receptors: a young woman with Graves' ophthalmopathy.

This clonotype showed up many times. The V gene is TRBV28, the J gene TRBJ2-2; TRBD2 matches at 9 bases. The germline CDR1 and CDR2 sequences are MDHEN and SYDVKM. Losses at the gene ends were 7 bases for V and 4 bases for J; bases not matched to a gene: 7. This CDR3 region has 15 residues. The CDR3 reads CASKLAGYLTGELFF. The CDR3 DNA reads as TGTGCCAGCAAACTAGCGGGTTACCTCACCGGGGAGCTGTTTTTT.

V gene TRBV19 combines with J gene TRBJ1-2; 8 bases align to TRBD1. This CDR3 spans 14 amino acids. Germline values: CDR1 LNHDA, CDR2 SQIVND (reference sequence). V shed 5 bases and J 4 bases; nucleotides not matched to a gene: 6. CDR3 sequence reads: CASSVDRGTYGYTF. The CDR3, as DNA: TGTGCCAGTAGTGTCGACAGGGGCACCTATGGCTACACCTTC.

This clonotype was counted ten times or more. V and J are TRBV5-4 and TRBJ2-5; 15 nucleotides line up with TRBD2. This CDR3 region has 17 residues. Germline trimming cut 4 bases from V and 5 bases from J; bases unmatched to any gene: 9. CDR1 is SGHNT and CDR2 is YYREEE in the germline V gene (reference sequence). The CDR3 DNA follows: TGTGCCAGCAGCACAGGACTAGCGGGAGGGCTCGGGGAGACCCAGTACTTC. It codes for CASSTGLAGGLGETQYF.

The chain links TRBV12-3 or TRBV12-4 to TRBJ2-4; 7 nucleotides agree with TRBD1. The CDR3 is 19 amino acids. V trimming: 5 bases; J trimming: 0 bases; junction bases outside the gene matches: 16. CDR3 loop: CASSRKAGGSRLAKNIQYF. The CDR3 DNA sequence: TGTGCCAGCAGTAGGAAGGCAGGGGGTTCACGACTAGCCAAAAACATTCAGTACTTC.

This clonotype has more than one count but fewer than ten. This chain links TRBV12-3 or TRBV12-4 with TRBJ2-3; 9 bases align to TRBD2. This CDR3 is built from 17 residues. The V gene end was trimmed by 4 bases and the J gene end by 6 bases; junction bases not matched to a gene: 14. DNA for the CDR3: TGTGCCAGCAGTTCCCTGAGACTAGCGGCGGGATCGGATACGCAGTATTTT. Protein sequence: CASSSLRLAAGSDTQYF.

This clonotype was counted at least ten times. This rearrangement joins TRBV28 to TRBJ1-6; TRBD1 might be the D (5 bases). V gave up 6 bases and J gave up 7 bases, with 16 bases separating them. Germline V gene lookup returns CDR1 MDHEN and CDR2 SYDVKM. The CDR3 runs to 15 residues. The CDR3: CASSPPRGWNSPLHF. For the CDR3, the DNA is TGTGCCAGCAGCCCCCCTAGGGGTTGGAATTCACCCCTCCACTTT.

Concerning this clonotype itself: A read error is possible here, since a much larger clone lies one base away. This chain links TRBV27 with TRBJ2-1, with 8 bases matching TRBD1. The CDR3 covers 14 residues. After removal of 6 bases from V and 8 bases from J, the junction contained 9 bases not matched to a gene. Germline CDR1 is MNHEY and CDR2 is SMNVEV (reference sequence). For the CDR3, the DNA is TGTGCCAGCAGCAAGTCAGGGGGCGGGGATGAGCAGTTCTTC. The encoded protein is CASSKSGGGDEQFF.

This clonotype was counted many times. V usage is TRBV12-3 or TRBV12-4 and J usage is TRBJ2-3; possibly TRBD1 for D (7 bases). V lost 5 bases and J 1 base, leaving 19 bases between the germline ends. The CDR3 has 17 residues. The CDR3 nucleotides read TGTGCCAGCAGTACCTTGCGGGACAGTCGCCGCACAGATACGCAGTATTTT. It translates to CASSTLRDSRRTDTQYF.

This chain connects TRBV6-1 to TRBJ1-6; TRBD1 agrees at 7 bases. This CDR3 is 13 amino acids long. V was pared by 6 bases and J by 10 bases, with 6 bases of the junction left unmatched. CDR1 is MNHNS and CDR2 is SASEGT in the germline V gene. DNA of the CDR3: TGTGCCAGCAGGATAGGGGGCGAATCACCCCTCCACTTT. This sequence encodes CASRIGGESPLHF.

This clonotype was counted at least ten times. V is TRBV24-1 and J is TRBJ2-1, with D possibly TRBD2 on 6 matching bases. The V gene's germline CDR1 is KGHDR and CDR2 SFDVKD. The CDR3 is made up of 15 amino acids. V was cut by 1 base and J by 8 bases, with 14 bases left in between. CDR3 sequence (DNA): TGTGCCACCAGTGATTTCCCGGGAGTGGGTTATGAGCAGTTCTTC. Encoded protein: CATSDFPGVGYEQFF.

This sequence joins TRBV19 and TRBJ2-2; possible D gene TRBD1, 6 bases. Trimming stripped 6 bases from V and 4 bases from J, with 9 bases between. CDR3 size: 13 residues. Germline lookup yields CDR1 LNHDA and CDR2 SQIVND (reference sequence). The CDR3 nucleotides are TGTGCCAGTAGCGGGACACTCACCGGGGAGCTGTTTTTT. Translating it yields CASSGTLTGELFF.

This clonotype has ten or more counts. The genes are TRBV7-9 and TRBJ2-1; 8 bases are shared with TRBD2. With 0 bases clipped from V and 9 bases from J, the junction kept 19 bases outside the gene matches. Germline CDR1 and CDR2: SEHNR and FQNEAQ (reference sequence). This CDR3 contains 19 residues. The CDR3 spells CASSLAINRAGVLRGEQFF. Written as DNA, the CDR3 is TGTGCCAGCAGCTTAGCCATCAATCGAGCGGGAGTACTCCGTGGTGAGCAGTTCTTC.

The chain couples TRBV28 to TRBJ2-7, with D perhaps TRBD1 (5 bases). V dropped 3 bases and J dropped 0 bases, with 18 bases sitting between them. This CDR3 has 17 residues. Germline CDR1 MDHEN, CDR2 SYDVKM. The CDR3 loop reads CASSFNPRREISYEQYF. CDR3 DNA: TGTGCCAGCAGTTTTAATCCCCGCAGGGAAATCTCCTACGAGCAGTACTTC.